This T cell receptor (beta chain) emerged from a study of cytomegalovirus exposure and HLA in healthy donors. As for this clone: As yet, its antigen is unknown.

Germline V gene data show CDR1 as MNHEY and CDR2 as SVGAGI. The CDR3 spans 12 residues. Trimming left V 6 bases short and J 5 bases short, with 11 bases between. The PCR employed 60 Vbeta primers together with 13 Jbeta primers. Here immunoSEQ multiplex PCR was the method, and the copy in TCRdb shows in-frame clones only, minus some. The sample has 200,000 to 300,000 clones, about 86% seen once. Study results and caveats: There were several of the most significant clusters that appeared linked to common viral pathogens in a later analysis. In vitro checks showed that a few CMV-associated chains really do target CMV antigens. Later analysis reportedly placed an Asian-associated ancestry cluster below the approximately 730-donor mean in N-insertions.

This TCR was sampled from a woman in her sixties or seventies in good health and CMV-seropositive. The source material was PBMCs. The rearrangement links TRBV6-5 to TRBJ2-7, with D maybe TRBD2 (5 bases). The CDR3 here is CASRGSRHEQYF. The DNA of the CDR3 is TGTGCCAGCAGAGGGAGCAGACACGAGCAGTACTTC.